The 20 T cell receptor beta chains in this list originate from one sample, sequenced in a study of blood T cells in healthy people across ages. For the second PCR, which ran for 7 to 11 cycles, a sample-barcoded 5' primer and a J-beta primer mix were used. Each CDR3 protein is one row after TCRdb ran MiXCR on the 5' RACE reads. The sample has 250,000 to 300,000 distinct CDR3 sequences, around 27% seen once. Sequenced material: blood. The receptors originated from a woman in her sixties or seventies in good health.

The table lists this clonotype with a count of one. The chain employs TRBV20-1 and TRBJ2-5, with a weak D call TRBD2 (6 bases). The CDR3 consists of 13 residues. The V gene lost 5 bases and the J gene lost 5 bases, with 15 bases spanning the gap. Per germline, CDR1 DFQATT and CDR2 SNEGSKA (reference sequence). The CDR3 protein is CSAYRLGEETQYF. Written as DNA, the CDR3 is TGCAGTGCTTATCGACTAGGAGAGGAGACCCAGTACTTC.

The V gene is TRBV2, the J gene TRBJ2-5; 7 bases align to TRBD1. V lost 6 bases to trimming and J lost 2 bases; unmatched junction nucleotides: 9. There are 15 residues in the CDR3. CDR1 and CDR2 (germline): SNHLY, FYNNEI. Written as DNA, the CDR3 is TGTGCCAGCAGCGGACAGGTCGGGAAACAAGAGACCCAGTACTTC. Protein: CASSGQVGKQETQYF.

The chain employs TRBV5-1 and TRBJ2-5; D possibly corresponds to TRBD2 (6 bases). Germline CDR1 SGHRS, CDR2 YFSETQ. The V end lost 0 bases, the J end lost 0 bases, and 9 bases lay between the germline ends. The length of the CDR3 is 15 residues. As DNA, the CDR3 is TGCGCCAGCAGCTTGGCGACTAGTTACCAAGAGACCCAGTACTTC. Amino acid sequence: CASSLATSYQETQYF.

The rearrangement links TRBV20-1 to TRBJ2-2, with D hard to call. Germline V gives CDR1 DFQATT, CDR2 SNEGSKA (reference sequence). This CDR3 region has 14 residues. V dropped 3 bases and J dropped 4 bases, with 12 bases sitting between them. CDR3 coding DNA: TGCAGTGCTAGTAACGGCTTTTCCACCGGGGAGCTGTTTTTT. It codes for CSASNGFSTGELFF.

Turning to this clonotype: This CDR3 is missing its conserved last phenylalanine or tryptophan, likely due to a read error. This chain joins TRBV4-2 and TRBJ1-6, with a weak D call TRBD1 (5 bases). The V end lost 5 bases, the J end lost 6 bases, and 11 bases lay between the germline ends. Germline assignment: CDR1 LGHNA and CDR2 YNFKEQ. The CDR3 has 14 residues. The CDR3 nucleotides are TGTGCCAGCAGCGAACAGGTTTTTAATTCACCCCTCCACCTT. This codes for CASSEQVFNSPLHL.

V gene TRBV29-1 combines with J gene TRBJ2-1; D is unclear. The V end lost 4 bases, the J end lost 8 bases, and 9 bases lay between the germline ends. CDR3 length equals 11 residues. Germline assignment: CDR1 SQVTM and CDR2 ANQGSEA. In DNA, the CDR3 is TGCAGCGTTGCATTGCAGGATGAGCAGTTCTTC. Its protein product is CSVALQDEQFF.

This clonotype was seen a few times. This chain uses TRBV28 with TRBJ2-5; maybe TRBD2 (6 bases). The J call is in doubt because the DNA end fits TRBJ2-7 better. Germline loops: CDR1 MDHEN, CDR2 SYDVKM. The CDR3 extends over 15 amino acids. CDR3 region: CASSLFTGALYEQYF. The CDR3 DNA reads TGTGCCAGCAGTTTATTCACGGGAGCGCTGTACGAGCAGTACTTC.

This clonotype was counted a few times. The genes are TRBV28 and TRBJ1-1; D uncertain. Looked up from germline, CDR1 is MDHEN and CDR2 is SYDVKM. Between the trimmed V and J ends, which lost 3 bases and 1 base, there was a span of 6 bases. The CDR3 is made up of 13 amino acids. The CDR3 here is CASSFYRNTEAFF. The DNA for the CDR3 is TGTGCCAGCAGTTTTTACAGGAACACTGAAGCTTTCTTT.

The rearrangement joins TRBV2 to TRBJ1-1; a weak D match, TRBD1 (6 bases). The CDR3 is made up of 13 amino acids. Deletions cut 10 bases from V and 1 base from J, with 13 bases between. Germline V gene sequence: CDR1 SNHLY, CDR2 FYNNEI. The CDR3: CATMDRKNTEAFF. The CDR3 nucleotides read TGTGCCACCATGGACAGAAAGAACACTGAAGCTTTCTTT.

The rearrangement joins TRBV7-9 to TRBJ2-1, with 10 nucleotides matching TRBD2. From germline, CDR1 is SEHNR and CDR2 FQNEAQ (reference sequence). CDR3 length: 15 residues. Unmatched junction bases numbered 5, after V lost 5 bases and J lost 4 bases. The DNA for the CDR3 is TGTGCCAGCAGCGGTAGCGGGAGGCGGTACAATGAGCAGTTCTTC. Translation gives CASSGSGRRYNEQFF.

The table lists this clonotype with a few counts. The chain recombines TRBV11-2 with TRBJ2-1, with 7 bases identical to TRBD2. The CDR3 loop spans 16 amino acids. The V gene end was trimmed by 1 base and the J gene end by 4 bases; junction bases not matched to a gene: 7. Germline V gene data show CDR1 as SGHAT and CDR2 as FQNNGV. Written as DNA, the CDR3 is TGTGCCAGCAGCTTAGGGGCGGGAGACAAGTACAATGAGCAGTTCTTC. Translated: CASSLGAGDKYNEQFF.

This clonotype has ten or more counts. The genes are TRBV6-6 and TRBJ2-4; a possible D gene is TRBD2 (7 bases). Per the germline V gene, CDR1 is MNHNY and CDR2 is SVGAGI (reference sequence). With 0 bases removed from V and 4 bases from J, the gap between germline ends came to 10 bases. The CDR3 is made up of 15 amino acids. The CDR3, as DNA: TGTGCCAGCAGTTACTCGGCGGGGGCTAAAAACATTCAGTACTTC. Translation gives CASSYSAGAKNIQYF.

This chain connects TRBV27 to TRBJ2-5; maybe TRBD2 (6 bases). CDR3 length: 15 amino acids. With 5 bases removed from V and 5 bases from J, the gap between germline ends came to 18 bases. The germline V gene encodes CDR1 MNHEY and CDR2 SMNVEV (reference sequence). CDR3 amino acids: CASSPGSGEKETQYF. The CDR3 nucleotides are TGTGCCAGCAGTCCGGGATCGGGGGAGAAGGAGACCCAGTACTTC.

This clonotype was observed a handful of times. The rearrangement uses TRBV20-1 and TRBJ1-3; D might be TRBD1 (6 bases). Germline V lookup: CDR1 DFQATT, CDR2 SNEGSKA (reference sequence). The germline V and J ends were trimmed by 6 bases and 1 base, with 13 bases remaining between them. The CDR3 has 14 amino acids. The CDR3 spells CSAREGGSGNTIYF. CDR3 nucleotides: TGCAGTGCAAGGGAAGGGGGGTCTGGAAACACCATATATTTT.

This clonotype was seen a handful of times. The rearrangement joins TRBV4-2 to TRBJ2-5; D call uncertain. The CDR3 has 13 residues. Trimming stripped 4 bases from V and 1 base from J, with 7 bases between. The germline gives CDR1 LGHNA, CDR2 YNFKEQ. The CDR3 spells CASSRSLQETQYF. CDR3 nucleotide sequence: TGTGCCAGCAGCCGCTCCCTCCAAGAGACCCAGTACTTC.

Many counts were recorded for this clonotype. The CDR3 reads CASRPGPAGAKNIQYF. DNA of the CDR3: TGTGCCAGCCGCCCGGGTCCGGCGGGGGCCAAAAACATTCAGTACTTC. This chain joins TRBV12-3 or TRBV12-4 and TRBJ2-4; D possibly corresponds to TRBD2 (6 bases). The length of the CDR3 is 16 residues. Deletions cut 8 bases from V and 1 base from J, with 18 bases between.

Only a few counts were recorded for this clonotype. The chain has TRBV4-1 and TRBJ2-7; 7 bases agree with TRBD2. V was clipped by 4 bases and J by 6 bases; unmatched bases: 21. The V gene's germline CDR1 is MGHRA and CDR2 YSYEKL. The CDR3 runs 18 residues. The CDR3 protein is CASSRLQKGTAGVSEQYF. For the CDR3, the DNA is TGCGCCAGCAGCCGCTTACAAAAAGGGACCGCGGGGGTAAGCGAGCAGTACTTC.

In its sample, this clonotype was seen many times. V gene TRBV6-1 combines with J gene TRBJ2-2; D is perhaps TRBD2 (6 bases). Germline lookup yields CDR1 MNHNS and CDR2 SASEGT. There are 16 residues in the CDR3. V was shortened by 4 bases and J by 7 bases, with 19 bases between the two germline ends. CDR3 sequence: CASSVLLGLADGELFF. Written as DNA, the CDR3 is TGTGCCAGCAGTGTCCTTCTTGGTTTAGCGGACGGGGAGCTGTTTTTT.

About this clonotype: One end of the junction is discordant with germline, which a read error may explain. V gene TRBV6-2 or TRBV6-3 combines with J gene TRBJ2-2, with D hard to call. The CDR3 consists of 14 residues. Germline assignment: CDR1 MNHEY and CDR2 SVGEGT. This chain's CDR3 is CTSRPNWNTGELFF. CDR3 nucleotides: TGTACCAGCAGACCTAACTGGAACACCGGGGAGCTGTTTTTT.

The rearrangement links TRBV5-1 to TRBJ2-5; the D is unclear. CDR1 is SGHRS, CDR2 YFSETQ, per germline. Between the trimmed V and J ends, which lost 0 bases and 3 bases, there was a span of 9 bases. The CDR3 covers 14 residues. CDR3 DNA: TGCGCCAGCAGCTTGGTGTCAGTTGAAGAGACCCAGTACTTC. Its translation is CASSLVSVEETQYF.